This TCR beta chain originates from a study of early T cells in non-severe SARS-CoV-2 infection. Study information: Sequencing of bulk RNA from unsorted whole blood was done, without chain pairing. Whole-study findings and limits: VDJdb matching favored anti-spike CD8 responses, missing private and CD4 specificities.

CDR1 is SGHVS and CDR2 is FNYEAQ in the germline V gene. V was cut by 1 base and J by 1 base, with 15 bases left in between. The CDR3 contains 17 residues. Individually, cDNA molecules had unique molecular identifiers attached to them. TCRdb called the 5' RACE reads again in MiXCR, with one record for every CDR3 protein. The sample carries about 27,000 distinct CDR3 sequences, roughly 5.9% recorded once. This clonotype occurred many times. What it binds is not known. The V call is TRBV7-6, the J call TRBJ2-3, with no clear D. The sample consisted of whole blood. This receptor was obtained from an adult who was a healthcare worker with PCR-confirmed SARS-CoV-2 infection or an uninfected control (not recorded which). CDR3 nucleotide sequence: TGTGCCAGCAGCTTAGAGAGCGTCAGTGTGGGCACAGATACGCAGTATTTT. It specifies CASSLESVSVGTDTQYF.